The present entry profiles one T cell receptor beta chain with its context. No antigen is known for it. Qualities for individual bases were not recorded, and no much larger clone is one base off. The immunoSEQ Assay, a bias-controlled multiplex PCR, was used to amplify TCRbeta CDR3 regions from genomic DNA. From the authors' description of their analysis: The number of nucleated cells in each sample was estimated by amplification of reference gene primers within the assay. Sequence reads were collapsed and filtered to measure the absolute abundance of every unique TCRbeta CDR3 rearrangement. For each sample, productive Simpson clonality was calculated as the square root of Simpson's diversity index over productive rearrangements. TCRdb holds this immuneACCESS table with in-frame rearrangements only. Some clones are missing; in checked studies, unresolved V genes explain under half, and the rest has no known cause. The V and J calls and clone size are taken from that table; D and trimming were inferred from the DNA. In all, the sample holds fewer than 350,000 clones, and approximately 81% of those were seen once. The ten largest clones take up approximately 1.9% of the sample.

This entry comes from a study of blood T cell repertoires in COVID-19 (dated by TCRdb to 2018 to 2021). Regarding the complete study: Samples from collaborators originated in the United States, Italy and Spain and spanned both the acute and convalescent phases of COVID-19. Where HLA class I and class II types were available, the types were taken from metadata supplied by the sample provider, not from assay-based typing. Subjects who had been exposed to COVID-19, were actively infected with it, or had recovered from it provided the deeply sampled blood TCRbeta repertoires that made up the dataset. The sample metadata nearly always contained a de-identified subject ID, COVID-19 status, age in years and sex. Samples came from the ongoing ImmuneRACE study (first 160 participants) plus 1,254 subjects from 6 global collaborators. The repertoires were released in a freely available public database intended as a resource for research on the immune response to SARS-CoV-2. The prospective study material was composed of cDNA or gDNA derived from T cells, B-cell-depleted T cells, or PBMCs.

The germline V gene (reference sequence) specifies LNHDA as CDR1 and SQIVND as CDR2. Trimming costs V 6 bases and J 5 bases, and their ends lie 22 bases apart. The CDR3, cysteine through phenylalanine, is 16 amino acids long. Kept here is only the CDR3 DNA, which spans 48 bases and is read in frame from base 1. Participants in the prospective study were aged about 18 to 95 years, lived in about two dozen United States geographic areas, and enrolled through a virtual design. To assign participants to cohorts, the prospective study relied on clinical history that participants themselves reported in a screening survey and a study questionnaire. Exposed participants had been in contact with someone with a PCR-confirmed or clinician-diagnosed COVID-19 case within 2 weeks of study entry. In the prospective study, mobile phlebotomists collected whole blood, serum and a nasopharyngeal or oropharyngeal swab from each participant. Participants in the prospective study had the option to provide additional blood draws and questionnaires over an approximately 2-month period. Before DNA extraction, blood samples from the prospective study were shipped at room temperature or frozen.

The study at large found these results: The amount of clinical and demographic metadata varied by source and participant and was provided uncurated.

Material for sequencing was PBMCs or T cells enriched from blood (not recorded which). This TCR came from a woman younger than 45 who had been exposed to COVID-19. The sequence links TRBV19 to TRBJ2-5, with TRBD2 as a weak D call on 7 bases. The CDR3 reads as follows: CASRMGRGGPSETQYF. Read as DNA, the sequence is TGTGCCAGTAGGATGGGGAGGGGGGGCCCGTCGGAGACCCAGTACTTC. The reference TRBV19 and TRBJ2-5 proteins fill in what lies around the CDR3, so the full variable domain reads DGGITQSPKYLFRKEGQNVTLSCEQNLNHDAMYWYRQDPGQGLRLIYYSQIVNDFQKGDIAEGYSVSREKKESFPLTVTSAQKNPTAFYLCASRMGRGGPSETQYFGPGTRLLVL.